This section outlines one T cell receptor beta chain sequence together with its context. The antigen remains unidentified. With the Oncomine TCR Beta short-read assay, DNA from cultured CD4+ T cells was sequenced. Each CDR3 protein is one row after TCRdb ran MiXCR on the PCR reads. Of under 20,000 distinct CDR3 sequences in the sample, 40% were seen once. This specimen belongs to a study of vaccination and CD4 T cells after COVID-19. Across the whole study: Post-COVID sampling occurred a median roughly 100 days after diagnosis (range 35 to 161).

Indicated treatment: roughly ten-day PBMC culture with coronavirus spike peptide pools or control peptides (ViraFEST assay). Before TCRs were sequenced, ViraFEST expanded antigen-specific T cells with peptide pools. V was clipped by 0 bases and J by 5 bases, with 17 bases between them. The CDR3 consists of 17 residues. Germline values: CDR1 LNHNV, CDR2 YYDKDF (reference sequence). The chain combines TRBV15 with TRBJ2-1; maybe TRBD2 (6 bases). This material consisted of CD4+ T cells from blood, cultured in vitro, taken after SARS-CoV-2 vaccination. The receptor was derived from a human donor who had recovered from COVID-19. Here the CDR3 reads CATSREGLGLIDNEQFF. The CDR3 DNA reads TGTGCCACCAGCAGAGAAGGACTGGGACTTATCGACAATGAGCAGTTCTTC.